This T cell receptor (beta chain) is from a study of cytomegalovirus exposure and HLA in healthy donors. Overall study results and limits: For presence/absence analyses, sequencing depth was assumed to be roughly uniform across donors. The only immune exposure information that was available was CMV serostatus. Among TCR beta chains, those listed as cytomegalovirus-associated numbered some 170.

Turning to this clone: Its antigen is unknown.

With 60 Vbeta and 13 Jbeta primers, the PCR was carried out. The repertoire was sequenced with immunoSEQ multiplex PCR; TCRdb's copy has only in-frame clones and lacks some. The sample lists over 150,000 clones; around 81% were seen once. With 0 bases removed from V and 3 bases from J, the gap between germline ends came to 14 bases. Germline CDR1 and CDR2: GTSNPN and SVGIG (reference sequence). This CDR3 has 16 residues. The chain employs TRBV30 and TRBJ2-2; D is perhaps TRBD1 (6 bases). This clonotype was sampled from a middle-aged woman in good health and CMV-seropositive. Sequencing was carried out using PBMCs. CDR3 residues: CAWSVWVTGDTGELFF. CDR3 sequence (DNA): TGTGCCTGGAGTGTATGGGTGACAGGAGACACCGGGGAGCTGTTTTTT. Based on the CDR3 plus reference TRBV30 and TRBJ2-2, the full variable domain is SQTIHQWPATLVQPVGSPLSLECTVEGTSNPNLYWYRQAAGRGLQLLFYSVGIGQISSEVPQNLSASRPQDRQFILSSKKLLLSDSGFYLCAWSVWVTGDTGELFFGEGSRLTVL.